This passage covers 13 T cell receptor beta chains from one sample sequenced in a study of control samples from healthy donors and cancer patients. Profiled with immunoSEQ multiplex PCR; TCRdb holds only in-frame clones, not every one. The sample lists roughly 73,000 clones, approximately 92% occurring once. The specimen sequenced was blood. The receptors derive from a woman aged 60-75 years in good health.

V gene TRBV27 combines with J gene TRBJ2-3; no definite D call. Germline V gene sequence: CDR1 MNHEY, CDR2 SMNVEV (reference sequence). CDR3 length: 15 residues. Trimming shortened V by 2 bases and J by 0 bases, and 9 bases separated the two germline ends. CDR3 bases: TGTGCCAGCAGTTTAAAAGGGTCTAGCACAGATACGCAGTATTTT. This encodes CASSLKGSSTDTQYF.

The rearrangement uses TRBV10-3 and TRBJ2-7, with TRBD2 matching 14 bases. Germline loops: CDR1 ENHRY, CDR2 SYGVKD. The V segment lost 5 bases and the J segment 7 bases; nucleotides outside the gene matches: 7. The CDR3 is made up of 15 amino acids. CDR3 sequence reads: CAISRLAGGPREQYF. In nucleotides, the CDR3 is TGTGCCATCAGTAGACTAGCGGGAGGGCCTCGAGAGCAGTACTTC.

The chain couples TRBV7-9 to TRBJ1-6; D is undetermined. V dropped 5 bases and J dropped 8 bases, with 10 bases sitting between them. This CDR3 has 13 residues. Germline V CDR1 and CDR2: SEHNR, FQNEAQ (reference sequence). The CDR3 DNA is TGTGCCAGCAGCCCTCCCATCTATTCACCCCTCCACTTT. Translation: CASSPPIYSPLHF.

This clone was picked up one time. The DNA of the CDR3 is TGTGCCAGCACACGAGGACAGACACTATTCTATGGCTACACCTTC. It encodes CASTRGQTLFYGYTF. The chain employs TRBV28 and TRBJ1-2; D is perhaps TRBD1 (6 bases). Germline V gene lookup returns CDR1 MDHEN and CDR2 SYDVKM. This CDR3 has 15 residues. V was shortened by 7 bases and J by 4 bases, with 19 bases between the two germline ends.

The chain links TRBV29-1 to TRBJ2-5; D gene ambiguous. Germline values: CDR1 SQVTM, CDR2 ANQGSEA. The CDR3 is 16 residues long. V was cut by 4 bases and J by 0 bases, with 18 bases left in between. CDR3 loop: CSVVGQSLGNQETQYF. In DNA form, the CDR3 reads TGCAGCGTTGTGGGTCAGTCATTAGGGAACCAAGAGACCCAGTACTTC.

The V gene is TRBV5-1, the J gene TRBJ1-1; TRBD1 is a possible D gene (5 bases). The germline CDR1 and CDR2 sequences are SGHRS and YFSETQ. V was cut by 5 bases and J by 1 base, with 12 bases left in between. This CDR3 is built from 14 residues. The CDR3 DNA sequence: TGCGCCAGCAGTACTCAGGGCGAGAACACTGAAGCTTTCTTT. Translated, it gives CASSTQGENTEAFF.

This clone was seen a single time. This chain joins TRBV7-2 and TRBJ2-1; D is undetermined. V was trimmed by 3 bases and J by 2 bases, leaving 8 bases between them. The CDR3 contains 14 residues. CDR1 is SGHTA and CDR2 is FQGNSA in the germline V gene. The DNA for the CDR3 is TGTGCCAGCAGCTTTTACGGACCCTACAATGAGCAGTTCTTC. The encoded protein is CASSFYGPYNEQFF.

The gene calls are TRBV2 and TRBJ1-6; D might be TRBD1 (5 bases). CDR3 length: 13 residues. In germline, CDR1 is SNHLY, CDR2 FYNNEI. V shed 8 bases and J shed 6 bases, with 11 bases lying between them. The CDR3, as DNA: TGTGCCAGCGGGGGGTACAGTAATTCACCCCTCCACTTT. This codes for CASGGYSNSPLHF.

V usage is TRBV28 and J usage is TRBJ1-4; 8 bases align to TRBD1. Unmatched junction bases numbered 4, after V lost 6 bases and J lost 7 bases. The CDR3 consists of 13 residues. Germline V gene sequence: CDR1 MDHEN, CDR2 SYDVKM. The CDR3 DNA sequence: TGTGCCAGCAGGGACAGGGCCGGTGAAAAACTGTTTTTT. Its translation is CASRDRAGEKLFF.

A few counts support this clone. The gene calls are TRBV6-5 and TRBJ2-7; tentatively, D is TRBD2 (6 bases). V was trimmed by 5 bases and J by 2 bases, leaving 10 bases between them. Per the germline V gene, CDR1 is MNHEY and CDR2 is SVGAGI. The CDR3 is 13 amino acids. The CDR3 spells CASSNWGAYEQYF. CDR3 in DNA: TGTGCCAGCAGTAATTGGGGGGCCTACGAGCAGTACTTC.

The CDR3 is CATSWRTGARNQPQHF. The CDR3 DNA reads TGTGCCACCAGTTGGAGGACAGGGGCACGCAATCAGCCCCAGCATTTT. The chain is built from TRBV15 and TRBJ1-5; 9 bases line up with TRBD1. V shed 6 bases, J shed 2 bases, and the junction held 8 bases outside the gene matches. Looked up from germline, CDR1 is LNHNV and CDR2 is YYDKDF (reference sequence). This CDR3 spans 16 amino acids.

The rearrangement uses TRBV4-1 and TRBJ2-1; no firm D call. Trimming left V 4 bases short and J 8 bases short, with 15 bases between. CDR1 MGHRA and CDR2 YSYEKL come from the germline V gene. This CDR3 is 14 amino acids long. The CDR3 sequence: CASSPGRLGDEQFF. CDR3 bases: TGCGCCAGCAGCCCAGGCCGACTCGGCGATGAGCAGTTCTTC.

CDR3 sequence (DNA): TGTGCCAGCAGCGTAGATAACAATGAGCAGTTCTTC. Residues: CASSVDNNEQFF. The V and J genes are TRBV9 and TRBJ2-1; no clear D. The V end lost 0 bases, the J end lost 5 bases, and 3 bases lay between the germline ends. This CDR3 contains 12 residues. Germline CDR1 and CDR2: SGDLS and YYNGEE.